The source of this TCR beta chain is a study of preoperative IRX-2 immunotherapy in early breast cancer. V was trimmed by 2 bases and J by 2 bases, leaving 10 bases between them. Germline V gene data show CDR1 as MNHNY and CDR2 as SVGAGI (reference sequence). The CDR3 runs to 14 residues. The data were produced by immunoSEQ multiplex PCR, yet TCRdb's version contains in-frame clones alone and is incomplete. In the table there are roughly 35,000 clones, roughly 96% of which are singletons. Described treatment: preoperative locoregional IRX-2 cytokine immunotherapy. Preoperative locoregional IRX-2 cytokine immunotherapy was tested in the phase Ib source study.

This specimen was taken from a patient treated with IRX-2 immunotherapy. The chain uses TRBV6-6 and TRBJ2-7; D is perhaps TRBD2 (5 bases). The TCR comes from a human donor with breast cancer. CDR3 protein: CASSYRGSPYEQYF. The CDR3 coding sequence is TGTGCCAGCAGTTACCGTGGGAGCCCCTACGAGCAGTACTTC.